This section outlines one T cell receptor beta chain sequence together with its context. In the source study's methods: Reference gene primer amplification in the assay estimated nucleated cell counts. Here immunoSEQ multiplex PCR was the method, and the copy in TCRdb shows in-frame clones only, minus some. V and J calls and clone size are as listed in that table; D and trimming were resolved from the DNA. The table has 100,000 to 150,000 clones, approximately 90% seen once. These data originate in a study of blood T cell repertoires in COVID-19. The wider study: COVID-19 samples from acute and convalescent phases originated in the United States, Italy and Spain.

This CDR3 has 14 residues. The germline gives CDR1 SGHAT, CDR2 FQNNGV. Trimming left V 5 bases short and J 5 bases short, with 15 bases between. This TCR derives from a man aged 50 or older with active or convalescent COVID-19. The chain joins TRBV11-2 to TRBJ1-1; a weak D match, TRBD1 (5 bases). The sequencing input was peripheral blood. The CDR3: CASSTTGTQTEAFF. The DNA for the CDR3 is TGTGCCAGCAGCACAACCGGGACTCAGACTGAAGCTTTCTTT. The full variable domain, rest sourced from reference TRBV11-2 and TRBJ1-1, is EAGVAQSPRYKIIEKRQSVAFWCNPISGHATLYWYQQILGQGPKLLIQFQNNGVVDDSQLPKDRFSAERLKGVDSTLKIQPAKLEDSAVYLCASSTTGTQTEAFFGQGTRLTVV.